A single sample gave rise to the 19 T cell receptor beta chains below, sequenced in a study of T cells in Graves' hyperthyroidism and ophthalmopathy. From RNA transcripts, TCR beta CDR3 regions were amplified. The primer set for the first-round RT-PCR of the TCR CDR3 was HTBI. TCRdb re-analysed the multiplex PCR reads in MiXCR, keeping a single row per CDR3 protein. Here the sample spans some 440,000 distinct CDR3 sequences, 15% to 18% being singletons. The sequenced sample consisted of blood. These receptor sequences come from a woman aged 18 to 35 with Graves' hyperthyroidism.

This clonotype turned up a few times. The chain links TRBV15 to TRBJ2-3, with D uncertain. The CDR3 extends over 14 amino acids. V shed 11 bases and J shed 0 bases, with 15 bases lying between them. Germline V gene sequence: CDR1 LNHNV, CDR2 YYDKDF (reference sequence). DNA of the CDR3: TGTGCCGTCGGCACCCCGAGTAGCACAGATACGCAGTATTTT. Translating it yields CAVGTPSSTDTQYF.

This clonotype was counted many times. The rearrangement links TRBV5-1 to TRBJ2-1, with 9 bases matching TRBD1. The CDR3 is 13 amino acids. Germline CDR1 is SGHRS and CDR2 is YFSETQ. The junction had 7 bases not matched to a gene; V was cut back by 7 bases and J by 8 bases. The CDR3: CASGTGMGYEQFF. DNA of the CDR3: TGCGCCAGCGGGACAGGGATGGGGTATGAGCAGTTCTTC.

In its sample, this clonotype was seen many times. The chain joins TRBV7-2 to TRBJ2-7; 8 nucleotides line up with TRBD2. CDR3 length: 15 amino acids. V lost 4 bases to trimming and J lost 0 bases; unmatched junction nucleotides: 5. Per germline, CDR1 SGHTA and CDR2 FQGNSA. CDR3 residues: CASSSGTSVSYEQYF. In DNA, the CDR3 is TGTGCCAGCAGCTCCGGGACTAGTGTCTCCTACGAGCAGTACTTC. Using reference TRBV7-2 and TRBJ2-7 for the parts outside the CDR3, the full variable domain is GAGVSQSPSNKVTEKGKDVELRCDPISGHTALYWYRQSLGQGLEFLIYFQGNSAPDKSGLPSDRFSAERTGGSVSTLTIQRTQQEDSAVYLCASSSGTSVSYEQYFGPGTRLTVT.

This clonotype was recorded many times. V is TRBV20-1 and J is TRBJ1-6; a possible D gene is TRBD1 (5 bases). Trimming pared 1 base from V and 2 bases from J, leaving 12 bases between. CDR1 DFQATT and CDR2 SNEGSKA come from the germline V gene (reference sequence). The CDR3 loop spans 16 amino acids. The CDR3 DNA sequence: TGCAGTGCTAGAGCCGGGACCGCGGCCTATAATTCACCCCTCCACTTT. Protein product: CSARAGTAAYNSPLHF.

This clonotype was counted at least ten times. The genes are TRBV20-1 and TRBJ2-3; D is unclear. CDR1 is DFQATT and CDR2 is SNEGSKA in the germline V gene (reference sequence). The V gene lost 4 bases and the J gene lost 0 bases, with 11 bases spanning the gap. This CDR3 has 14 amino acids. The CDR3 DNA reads TGCAGTGCTAAGGACGTAGAAAGCACAGATACGCAGTATTTT. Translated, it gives CSAKDVESTDTQYF.

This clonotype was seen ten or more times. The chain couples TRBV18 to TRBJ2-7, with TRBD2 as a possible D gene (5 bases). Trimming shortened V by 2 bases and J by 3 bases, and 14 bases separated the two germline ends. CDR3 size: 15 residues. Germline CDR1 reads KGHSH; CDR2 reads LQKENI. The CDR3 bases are TGTGCCAGCTCACCAGAGACTGGACTTTTCTACGAGCAGTACTTC. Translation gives CASSPETGLFYEQYF.

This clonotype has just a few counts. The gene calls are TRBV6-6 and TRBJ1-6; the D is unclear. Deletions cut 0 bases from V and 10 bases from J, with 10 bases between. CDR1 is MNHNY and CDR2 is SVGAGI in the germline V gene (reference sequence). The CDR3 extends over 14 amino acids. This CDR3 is CASSYSRGKSPLHF. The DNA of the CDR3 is TGTGCCAGCAGTTACTCCCGCGGGAAGTCACCCCTCCACTTT.

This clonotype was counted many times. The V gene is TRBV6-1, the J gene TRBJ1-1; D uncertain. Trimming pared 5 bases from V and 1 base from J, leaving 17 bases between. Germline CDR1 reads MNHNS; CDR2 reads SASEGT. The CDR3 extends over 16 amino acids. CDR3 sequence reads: CASSRVDGLGNTEAFF. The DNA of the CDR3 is TGTGCCAGCAGTCGGGTTGACGGCCTAGGGAACACTGAAGCTTTCTTT.

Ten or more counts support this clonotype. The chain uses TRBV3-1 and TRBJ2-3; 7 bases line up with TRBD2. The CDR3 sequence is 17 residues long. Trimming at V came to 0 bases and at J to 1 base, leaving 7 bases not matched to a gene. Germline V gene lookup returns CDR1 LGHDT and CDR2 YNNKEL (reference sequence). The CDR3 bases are TGTGCCAGCAGCCAAGATCGCGGGGGAGGGGGCACAGATACGCAGTATTTT. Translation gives CASSQDRGGGGTDTQYF.

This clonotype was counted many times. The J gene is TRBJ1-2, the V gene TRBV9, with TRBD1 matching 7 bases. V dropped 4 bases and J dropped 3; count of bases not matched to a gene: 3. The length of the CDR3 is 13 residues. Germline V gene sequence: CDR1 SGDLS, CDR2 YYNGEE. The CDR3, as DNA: TGTGCCAGCAGCTCAGACAGGGACTATGGCTACACCTTC. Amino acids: CASSSDRDYGYTF. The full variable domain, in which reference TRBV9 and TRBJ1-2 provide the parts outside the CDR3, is DSGVTQTPKHLITATGQRVTLRCSPRSGDLSVYWYQQSLDQGLQFLIQYYNGEERAKGNILERFSAQQFPDLHSELNLSSLELGDSALYFCASSSDRDYGYTFGSGTRLTVV.

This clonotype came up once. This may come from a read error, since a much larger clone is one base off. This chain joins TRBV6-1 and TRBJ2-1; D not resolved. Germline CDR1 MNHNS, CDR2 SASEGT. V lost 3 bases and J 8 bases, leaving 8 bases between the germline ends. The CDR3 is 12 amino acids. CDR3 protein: CASSDYNDEQFF. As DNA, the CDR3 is TGTGCCAGCAGTGACTATAACGATGAGCAGTTCTTC.

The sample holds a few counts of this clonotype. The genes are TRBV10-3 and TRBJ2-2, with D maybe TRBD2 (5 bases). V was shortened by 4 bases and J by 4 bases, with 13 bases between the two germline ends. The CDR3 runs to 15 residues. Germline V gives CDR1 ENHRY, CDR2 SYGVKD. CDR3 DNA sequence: TGTGCCATCAGTGTAACCGCTCGGGGCACCGGGGAGCTGTTTTTT. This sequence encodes CAISVTARGTGELFF.

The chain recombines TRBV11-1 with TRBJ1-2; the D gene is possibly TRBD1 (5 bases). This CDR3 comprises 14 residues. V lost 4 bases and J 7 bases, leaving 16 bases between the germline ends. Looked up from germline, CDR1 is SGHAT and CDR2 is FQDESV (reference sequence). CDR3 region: CASSSRTGGRGYTF. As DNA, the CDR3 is TGTGCCAGCAGCTCCCGGACCGGGGGTCGTGGCTACACCTTC.

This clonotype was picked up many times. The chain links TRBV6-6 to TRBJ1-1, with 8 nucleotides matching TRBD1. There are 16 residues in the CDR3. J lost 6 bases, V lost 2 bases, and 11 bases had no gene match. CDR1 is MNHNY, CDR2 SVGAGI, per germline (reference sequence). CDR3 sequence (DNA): TGTGCCAGCAGTTACCGAACCACAGGGGGTAATGCTGAAGCTTTCTTT. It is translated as CASSYRTTGGNAEAFF.

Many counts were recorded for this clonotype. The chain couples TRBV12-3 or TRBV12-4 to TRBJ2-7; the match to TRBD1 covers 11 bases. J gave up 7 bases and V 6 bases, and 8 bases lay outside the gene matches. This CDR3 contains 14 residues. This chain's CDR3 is CASSPGQGAWEQYF. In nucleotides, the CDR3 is TGTGCCAGCAGCCCTGGACAGGGGGCGTGGGAGCAGTACTTC.

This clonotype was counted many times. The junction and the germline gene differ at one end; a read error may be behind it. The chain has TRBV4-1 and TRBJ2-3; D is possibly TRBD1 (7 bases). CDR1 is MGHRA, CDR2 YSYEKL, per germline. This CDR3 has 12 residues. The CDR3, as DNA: TGTGCCAGCTCCCAGGGGGGAGATACGCAGTATTTT. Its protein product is CASSQGGDTQYF.

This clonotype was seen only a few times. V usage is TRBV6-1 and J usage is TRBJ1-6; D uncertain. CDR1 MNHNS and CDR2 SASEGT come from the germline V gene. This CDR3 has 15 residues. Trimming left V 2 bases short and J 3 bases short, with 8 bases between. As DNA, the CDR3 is TGTGCCAGCAGTGAAACGACTTACTATAATTCACCCCTCCACTTT. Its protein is CASSETTYYNSPLHF.

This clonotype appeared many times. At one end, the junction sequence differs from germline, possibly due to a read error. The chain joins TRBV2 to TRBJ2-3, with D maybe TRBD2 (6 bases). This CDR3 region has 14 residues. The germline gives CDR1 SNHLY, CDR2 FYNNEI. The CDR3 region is CASGELAGTDTQYF. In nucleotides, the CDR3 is TGTGCCAGCGGTGAGTTAGCGGGCACAGATACGCAGTATTTT.

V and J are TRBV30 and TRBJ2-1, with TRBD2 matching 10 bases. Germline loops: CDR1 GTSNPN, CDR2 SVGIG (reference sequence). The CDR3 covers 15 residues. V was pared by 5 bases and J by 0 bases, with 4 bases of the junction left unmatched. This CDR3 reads CAWAVAGGSYNEQFF. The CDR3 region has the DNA TGTGCCTGGGCTGTAGCGGGAGGCTCCTACAATGAGCAGTTCTTC.